This TCR beta chain was captured in a study of T cell changes during pregnancy in multiple sclerosis. J gave up 7 bases and V 2 bases, and 4 bases lay outside the gene matches. This CDR3 spans 14 amino acids. Per the germline V gene, CDR1 is LNHNV and CDR2 is YYDKDF (reference sequence). TCRdb keeps only in-frame clones here, not all; method: immunoSEQ multiplex PCR. The sample records around 130,000 clones, roughly 92% being singletons. V and J are TRBV15 and TRBJ2-2; TRBD1 matches 7 bases. This TCR came from a female donor with multiple sclerosis, enrolled in a pregnancy study. Sequencing was performed on peripheral blood, taken before pregnancy. CDR3 region: CATSRRQGNGELFF. Written as DNA, the CDR3 is TGTGCCACCAGCAGAAGACAGGGTAACGGGGAGCTGTTTTTT.